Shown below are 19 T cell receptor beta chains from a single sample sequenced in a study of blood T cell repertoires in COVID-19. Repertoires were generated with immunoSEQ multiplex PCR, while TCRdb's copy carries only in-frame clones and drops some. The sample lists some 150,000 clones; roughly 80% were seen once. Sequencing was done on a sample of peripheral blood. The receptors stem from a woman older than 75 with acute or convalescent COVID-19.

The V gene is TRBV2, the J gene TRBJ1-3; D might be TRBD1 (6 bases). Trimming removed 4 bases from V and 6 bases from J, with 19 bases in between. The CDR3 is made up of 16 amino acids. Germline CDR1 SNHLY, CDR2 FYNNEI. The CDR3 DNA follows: TGTGCCAGCAGTGGGCAGGGGTCGGTGGCTGAAAACACCATATATTTT. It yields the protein CASSGQGSVAENTIYF.

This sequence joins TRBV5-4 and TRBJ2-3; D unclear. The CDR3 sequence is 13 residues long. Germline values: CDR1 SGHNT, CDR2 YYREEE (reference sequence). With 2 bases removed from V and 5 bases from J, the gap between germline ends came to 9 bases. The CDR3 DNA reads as TGTGCCAGCAGCTTAGTTCGAGGAGATACGCAGTATTTT. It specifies CASSLVRGDTQYF.

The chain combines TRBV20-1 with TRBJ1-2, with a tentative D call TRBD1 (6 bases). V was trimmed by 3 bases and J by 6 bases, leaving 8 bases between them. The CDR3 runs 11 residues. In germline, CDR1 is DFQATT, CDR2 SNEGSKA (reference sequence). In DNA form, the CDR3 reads TGCAGTGCTAGGACAGGCGATGGCTACACCTTC. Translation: CSARTGDGYTF.

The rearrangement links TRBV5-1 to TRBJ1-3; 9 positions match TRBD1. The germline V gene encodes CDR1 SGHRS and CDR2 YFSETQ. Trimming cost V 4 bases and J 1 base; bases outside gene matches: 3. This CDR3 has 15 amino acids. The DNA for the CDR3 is TGCGCCAGCAGCCAACAGGGGGCGTCTGGAAACACCATATATTTT. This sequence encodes CASSQQGASGNTIYF.

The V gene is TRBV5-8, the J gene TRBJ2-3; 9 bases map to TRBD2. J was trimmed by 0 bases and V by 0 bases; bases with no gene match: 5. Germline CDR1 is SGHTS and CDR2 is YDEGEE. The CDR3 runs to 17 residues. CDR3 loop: CASSLDGSGGSTDTQYF. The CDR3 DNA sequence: TGTGCCAGCAGCTTGGATGGTAGCGGGGGTAGCACAGATACGCAGTATTTT.

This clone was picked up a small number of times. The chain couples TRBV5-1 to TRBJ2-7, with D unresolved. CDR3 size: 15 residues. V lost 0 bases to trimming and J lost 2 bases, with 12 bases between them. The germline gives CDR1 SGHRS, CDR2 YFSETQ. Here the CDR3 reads CASSLVNRGAYEQYF. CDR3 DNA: TGCGCCAGCAGCTTGGTCAATCGCGGAGCCTACGAGCAGTACTTC.

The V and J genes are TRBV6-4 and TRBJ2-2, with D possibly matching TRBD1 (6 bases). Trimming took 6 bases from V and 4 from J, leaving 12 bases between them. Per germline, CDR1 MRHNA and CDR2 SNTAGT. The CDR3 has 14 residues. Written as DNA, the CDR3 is TGTGCCAGCAGCGGGGAAGGGGGCACCGGGGAGCTGTTTTTT. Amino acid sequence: CASSGEGGTGELFF.

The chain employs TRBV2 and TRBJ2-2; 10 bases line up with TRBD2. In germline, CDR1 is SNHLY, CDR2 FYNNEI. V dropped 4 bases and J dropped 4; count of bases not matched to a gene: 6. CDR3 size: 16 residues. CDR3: CASSGVAGGGTGELFF. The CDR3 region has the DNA TGTGCCAGCAGTGGAGTAGCGGGAGGTGGCACCGGGGAGCTGTTTTTT.

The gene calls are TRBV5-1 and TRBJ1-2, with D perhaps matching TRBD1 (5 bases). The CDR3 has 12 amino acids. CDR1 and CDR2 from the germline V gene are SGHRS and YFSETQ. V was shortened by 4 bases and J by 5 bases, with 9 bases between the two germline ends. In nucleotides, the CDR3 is TGCGCCAGCAGCCAGGACACATATGGCTACACCTTC. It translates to CASSQDTYGYTF.

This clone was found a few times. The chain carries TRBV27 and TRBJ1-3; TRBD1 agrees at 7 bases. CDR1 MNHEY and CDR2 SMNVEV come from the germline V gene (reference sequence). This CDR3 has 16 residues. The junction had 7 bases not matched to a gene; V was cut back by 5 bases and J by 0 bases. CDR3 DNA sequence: TGTGCCAGCAGTCAAAACCGGGACAGCTCTGGAAACACCATATATTTT. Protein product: CASSQNRDSSGNTIYF.

The CDR3, as DNA: TGTGCCAGCAGCTCCCAAGCCGGCTATGGCTACACCTTC. Protein: CASSSQAGYGYTF. This rearrangement joins TRBV7-8 to TRBJ1-2; D remains ambiguous. CDR3 length equals 13 residues. CDR1 and CDR2 from the germline V gene are SGHVS and FQNEAQ. The V end lost 4 bases, the J end lost 4 bases, and 10 bases lay between the germline ends.

The CDR3 DNA sequence: TGTGCCAGCAGCCTGAATGGCCCCAGGCAGTATTTT. Amino acids: CASSLNGPRQYF. The V and J genes are TRBV11-3 and TRBJ2-3; D ambiguous. Trimming removed 5 bases from V and 11 bases from J, with 14 bases in between. The CDR3 length is 12 residues. The germline V gene encodes CDR1 SGHNT and CDR2 YENEEA.

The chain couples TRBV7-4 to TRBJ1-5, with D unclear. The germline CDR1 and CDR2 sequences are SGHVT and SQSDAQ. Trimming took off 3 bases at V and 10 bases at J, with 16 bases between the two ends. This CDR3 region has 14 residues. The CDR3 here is CASSLRVTISPQHF. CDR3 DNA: TGTGCCAGCAGCTTGCGGGTTACTATCAGCCCCCAGCATTTT.

The CDR3 protein is CASSVRTGGNTIYF. In DNA form, the CDR3 reads TGTGCCAGCAGTGTTCGGACAGGGGGAAACACCATATATTTT. The chain combines TRBV2 with TRBJ1-3; the match to TRBD1 covers 8 bases. CDR1 is SNHLY, CDR2 FYNNEI, per germline. The V and J ends lost 4 bases and 4 bases, in that order; junction bases with no gene match: 3. This CDR3 spans 14 amino acids.

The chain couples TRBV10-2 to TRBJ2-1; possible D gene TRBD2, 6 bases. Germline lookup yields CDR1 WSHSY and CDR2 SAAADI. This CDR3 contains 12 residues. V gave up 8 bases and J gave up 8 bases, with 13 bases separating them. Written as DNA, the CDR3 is TGCGCCAGCCGGGGGACTTACTATGAGCAGTTCTTC. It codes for CASRGTYYEQFF.

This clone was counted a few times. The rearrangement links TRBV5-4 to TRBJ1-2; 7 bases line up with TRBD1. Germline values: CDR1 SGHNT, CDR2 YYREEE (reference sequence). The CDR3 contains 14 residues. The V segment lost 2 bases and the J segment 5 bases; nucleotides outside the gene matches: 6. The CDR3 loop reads CASSFPGQKYGYTF. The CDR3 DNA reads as TGTGCCAGCAGCTTCCCGGGACAGAAATATGGCTACACCTTC.

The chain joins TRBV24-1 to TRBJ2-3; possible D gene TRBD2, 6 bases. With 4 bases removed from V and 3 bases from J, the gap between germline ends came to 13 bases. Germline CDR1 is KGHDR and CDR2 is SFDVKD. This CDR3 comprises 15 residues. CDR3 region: CATSEGGLLTDTQYF. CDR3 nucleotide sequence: TGTGCCACCAGTGAAGGAGGACTACTAACAGATACGCAGTATTTT.

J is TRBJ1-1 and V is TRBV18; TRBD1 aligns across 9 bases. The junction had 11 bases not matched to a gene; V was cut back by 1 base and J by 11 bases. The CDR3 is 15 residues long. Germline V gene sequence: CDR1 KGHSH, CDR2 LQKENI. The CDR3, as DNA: TGTGCCAGCTCACCACGCGGGACAGGGTCGTATAGGGCTTTCTTT. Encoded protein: CASSPRGTGSYRAFF.

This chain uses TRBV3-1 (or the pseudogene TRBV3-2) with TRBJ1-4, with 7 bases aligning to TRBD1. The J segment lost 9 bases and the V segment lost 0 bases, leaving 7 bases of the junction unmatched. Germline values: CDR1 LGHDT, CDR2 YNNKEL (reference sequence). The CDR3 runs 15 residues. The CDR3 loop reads CASSQDLTGRQKLFF. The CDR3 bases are TGTGCCAGCAGCCAAGATCTGACAGGGAGGCAAAAACTGTTTTTT.